This T cell receptor (beta chain) was retrieved from a study of blood T cell repertoires in COVID-19. Study information: Acute-phase and convalescent COVID-19 samples originated in the United States, Italy and Spain. Nucleic acid was either cDNA or gDNA, and it came from T cells, B-cell-depleted T cells, or PBMCs.

The CDR3 length is 16 residues. The germline V gene has CDR1 MDHEN and CDR2 SYDVKM. Unmatched junction bases numbered 14, after V lost 5 bases and J lost 10 bases. Methods used by the authors: Nucleated cell counts were estimated from reference gene primer amplification. Method: immunoSEQ multiplex PCR; TCRdb's copy keeps in-frame clones and lacks some. The D gene and trimming were derived from the DNA, and the V and J assignments and clone size from that table. The table includes 200,000 to 250,000 clones, about 91% detected once. The chain joins TRBV28 to TRBJ1-6, with 7 bases lining up with TRBD1. Sequenced sample: peripheral blood. The receptor comes from a man aged 30 to 45 with acute or convalescent COVID-19. The DNA of the CDR3 is TGTGCCAGCAGTCCCTTTTCAGGGGGAGTATACTCACCCCTCCACTTT. Amino acids: CASSPFSGGVYSPLHF.